The rows below give T cell receptor beta chains drawn from one sample of a study of blood T cells in healthy people across ages. MiXCR was run by TCRdb on the 5' RACE reads, yielding one entry per CDR3 protein. The sample shows about 640,000 distinct CDR3 sequences, 58% of them seen only once. The sequenced material came from blood. These receptors all stem from a man aged 60-69 years in good health. Each CDR3 is given with its conserved first and last residue. The D gene is left open where the match is weak. Only part of the rows carry a size: once, few, many, or a class if the clone is expanded.

J | D | V | size | CDR3
TRBJ1-2 | TRBD1 | TRBV20-1 | - | CSAVTGINGYTF
TRBJ2-5 | TRBD1 | TRBV28 | - | CASSLHGTGIRETQYF
TRBJ2-7 | - | TRBV7-2 | - | CASSLVRGPSYEQYF
TRBJ2-3 | TRBD1 | TRBV4-1 | - | CASSQVQGIPDTQYF
TRBJ2-3 | TRBD2 | TRBV11-3 | - | CASSYRGASGGVTGPATQYF
TRBJ1-1 | - | TRBV29-1 | few | CSVMQNTEAFF
TRBJ2-5 | - | TRBV7-2 | many | CASSPFGQGVRETQYF
TRBJ2-3 | - | TRBV9 | - | CASSVGSPDTQYF
TRBJ2-3 | TRBD2 | TRBV5-1 | many | CASSLGTSGGTDTQYF
TRBJ2-7 | - | TRBV27 | - | CASSLKVGGTYEQYF
TRBJ2-5 | TRBD2 | TRBV7-2 | few | CASSLHAGDQETQYF
TRBJ2-5 | - | TRBV6-5 | - | CASSYSWGQETQYF
TRBJ2-3 | TRBD2 | TRBV20-1 | few | CSARDRLAGGGDTQYF
TRBJ1-2 | - | TRBV10-3 | - | CAISEPANWVYGYTF
TRBJ2-7 | - | TRBV29-1 | few | CSVEVVVGGEQYF
TRBJ1-4 | - | TRBV25-1 | - | CASTSSTRGKLFF
TRBJ1-2 | TRBD1 | TRBV6-1 | once | CASSETGNNYGYTF
TRBJ2-1 | TRBD2 | TRBV25-1 | - | CASSGVAGPYNEQFF
TRBJ1-6 | TRBD1 | TRBV20-1 | - | CSAPGQVNNSPLHF
TRBJ2-5 | - | TRBV11-2 | - | CASTKEGRRGETQYF
TRBJ2-5 | TRBD2 | TRBV20-1 | - | CSAGGLATETQYF
TRBJ2-4 | - | TRBV5-5 | few | CASSPQRGAQVGNIQYF
TRBJ2-3 | TRBD2 | TRBV6-4 | - | CASSEAGWTDTQYF
TRBJ2-5 | TRBD2 | TRBV20-1 | - | CSATSGRIGIETQYF
TRBJ2-5 | TRBD1 | TRBV4-2 | - | CASSQSRQGVETQYF
TRBJ2-3 | TRBD1 | TRBV24-1 | - | CATSDAGTVTDTQYF
TRBJ2-5 | - | TRBV6-1 | - | CASSEPPDTAETQYF
TRBJ2-2 | TRBD2 | TRBV20-1 | - | CSARRGGIWTGELFF
TRBJ2-7 | TRBD2 | TRBV12-3/TRBV12-4 | - | CASRSGTISYEQYF
- | TRBD1 | TRBV7-2 | few | CASSPRDRRNEQYF
TRBJ2-5 | TRBD2 | TRBV20-1 | - | CSAWRTSGGVAETQYF
- | - | TRBV10-3 | - | CAIAGGLQETQFF
TRBJ2-3 | TRBD1 | TRBV10-1 | - | CASSERGTGMDTQYF
- | TRBD2 | TRBV12-3/TRBV12-4 | - | CASSPGAGIYEQYF
TRBJ1-2 | TRBD1 | TRBV7-2 | - | CASRSTGEDGYTF
TRBJ1-1 | - | TRBV7-2 | - | CASSLGRFEAFF
TRBJ1-6 | - | TRBV6-5 | few | CASSYTSYNSPLHF
TRBJ1-6 | TRBD1 | TRBV6-5 | - | CASYRGAASPLHF
TRBJ2-5 | TRBD1 | TRBV20-1 | few | CSANPRDRGRETQYF
TRBJ2-3 | - | TRBV12-3/TRBV12-4 | - | CASSSTWRGGPADTQYF
TRBJ2-5 | TRBD2 | TRBV4-2 | - | CASSRARLAEETQYF
TRBJ2-3 | TRBD2 | TRBV11-2 | - | CASSHPRGSGVADTQYF
TRBJ2-4 | - | TRBV7-9 | - | CAGTGPIAKNIQYF
TRBJ2-3 | TRBD1 | TRBV12-3/TRBV12-4 | - | CASSTLTGGKDTQYF
TRBJ2-1 | - | TRBV7-9 | few | CASSLAAEFGQFF
TRBJ1-4 | TRBD1 | TRBV7-9 | - | CASSSSGGTGAEKLFF
TRBJ1-6 | - | TRBV12-3/TRBV12-4 | few | CASSSDSHNSPLHF
TRBJ2-3 | TRBD2 | TRBV5-1 | few | CASSAGTSGSTDTQYF